A single sample gave rise to the 9 T cell receptor beta chains below, sequenced in a study of shared clonotypes between healthy human individuals. Profiling relied on immunoSEQ multiplex PCR, and the TCRdb table lists in-frame clones only, not all of them. Here the sample spans over a million clones, about 75% being singletons. Sequenced: memory CD4+ T cells sorted from blood. The subset here: CD45RA-negative fraction. The receptors were gathered from a man between 18 and 29 years old in good health.

The chain has TRBV5-1 and TRBJ1-3; D call uncertain. V lost 0 bases and J lost 4, with 5 bases in between. The germline V gene encodes CDR1 SGHRS and CDR2 YFSETQ. This CDR3 contains 13 residues. Written as DNA, the CDR3 is TGCGCCAGCAGCTTGGCCTGGGGAAACACCATATATTTT. It is translated as CASSLAWGNTIYF.

The rearrangement joins TRBV9 to TRBJ1-4; 12 bases are a match to TRBD1. This CDR3 spans 17 amino acids. V dropped 0 bases and J dropped 6; count of bases not matched to a gene: 6. The germline V gene has CDR1 SGDLS and CDR2 YYNGEE. CDR3: CASSVGDRGLRDEKLFF. CDR3 DNA: TGTGCCAGCAGCGTAGGGGACAGGGGGCTCAGAGATGAAAAACTGTTTTTT.

This sequence joins TRBV15 and TRBJ1-4; D is perhaps TRBD1 (5 bases). This CDR3 has 16 amino acids. CDR1 LNHNV and CDR2 YYDKDF come from the germline V gene (reference sequence). With 0 bases removed from V and 5 bases from J, the gap between germline ends came to 13 bases. Here the CDR3 DNA reads TGTGCCACCAGCAGAGACGCAGCGGGACTAAATGAAAAACTGTTTTTT. Translated, it gives CATSRDAAGLNEKLFF. Full variable domain (rest looked up from reference TRBV15 and TRBJ1-4): DAMVIQNPRYQVTQFGKPVTLSCSQTLNHNVMYWYQQKSSQAPKLLFHYYDKDFNNEADTPDNFQSRRPNTSFCFLDIRSPGLGDTAMYLCATSRDAAGLNEKLFFGSGTQLSVL.

The chain combines TRBV25-1 with TRBJ2-7; 7 nucleotides agree with TRBD2. CDR1 and CDR2 (germline): MGHDK, SYGVNS. The CDR3 runs to 13 residues. Trimming removed 6 bases from V and 5 bases from J; junction bases left unmatched: 7. CDR3 protein: CASSFDGRNEQYF. DNA of the CDR3: TGTGCCAGCAGCTTCGACGGGAGGAACGAGCAGTACTTC.

The table lists this clone with a few counts. The V call is TRBV5-5, the J call TRBJ1-6; D is undetermined. Germline assignment: CDR1 SGHKS and CDR2 YYEKEE (reference sequence). V dropped 3 bases and J dropped 8 bases, with 12 bases sitting between them. CDR3 length: 14 amino acids. Here the CDR3 reads CASSWARTDSPLHF. In nucleotides, the CDR3 is TGTGCCAGCAGCTGGGCACGGACGGATTCACCCCTCCACTTT.

This clone was counted at least ten times. Other nucleotide sequences in the sample specify the same CDR3. The J gene is TRBJ1-5, the V gene TRBV2; D ambiguous. This CDR3 region has 15 residues. Germline assignment: CDR1 SNHLY and CDR2 FYNNEI. The V end lost 0 bases, the J end lost 2 bases, and 8 bases lay between the germline ends. DNA of the CDR3: TGTGCCAGCAGTGAAGCCCAGGCCGGCAATCAGCCCCAGCATTTT. Residues: CASSEAQAGNQPQHF.

Comment on this clone: Other nucleotide sequences from this sample produce the same CDR3. V gene TRBV7-3 combines with J gene TRBJ1-1; D gene unclear. Germline loops: CDR1 SGHTA, CDR2 FQGTGA. V lost 5 bases to trimming and J lost 3 bases, with 10 bases between them. This CDR3 spans 13 amino acids. The CDR3 region is CASSPSRDTEAFF. In DNA form, the CDR3 reads TGTGCCAGCAGCCCCTCCCGAGACACTGAAGCTTTCTTT.

This clone was seen once. The chain carries TRBV28 and TRBJ2-2; 8 bases match TRBD1. The V gene end was trimmed by 4 bases and the J gene end by 6 bases; junction bases not matched to a gene: 7. The CDR3 has 15 amino acids. Germline V CDR1 and CDR2: MDHEN, SYDVKM. CDR3 DNA sequence: TGTGCCAGCAGTTCAGGGGGCCCCGGGGCCGGGGAGCTGTTTTTT. This codes for CASSSGGPGAGELFF.

V gene TRBV7-9 combines with J gene TRBJ2-7; D unclear. The germline V and J ends were trimmed by 2 bases and 5 bases, with 13 bases remaining between them. The CDR3 runs 14 residues. The germline V gene has CDR1 SEHNR and CDR2 FQNEAQ (reference sequence). The CDR3, as DNA: TGTGCCAGCAGCTTAAGCTTCGTAGGCGACGAGCAGTACTTC. Protein product: CASSLSFVGDEQYF.